A single count supports the clone carrying this TCR beta chain. Mismatch with germline at one junction end may stem from a read error. In Seattle, patients joined the study during active infection and were tracked longitudinally. This sample is part of a study of blood T cell repertoires in COVID-19. As for the study in general: The samples span acute and convalescent COVID-19 from the United States, Italy and Spain.

Under the authors' procedure: The authors estimated nucleated cell counts from reference gene primer amplification. The method was immunoSEQ multiplex PCR; TCRdb's version includes in-frame clones alone and lacks a portion of them. That table gives V, J and clone size, and the DNA gave D and trimming. The sample records about 190,000 clones, 70% to 90% being singletons. The germline V gene has CDR1 SGHDT and CDR2 YYEEEE. The CDR3 has 15 residues. This chain joins TRBV5-6 and TRBJ2-5; 11 bases map to TRBD1. Sequencing was performed on peripheral blood. The sequence was collected from an elderly man with COVID-19, enrolled during active disease. The CDR3 bases are TGTGCCAGCAGCTTGGCCGAGGACAGGGGGCTTCTGTTGAACTTC. Translating it yields CASSLAEDRGLLLNF.